This TCR beta chain was profiled in a study of blood T cell repertoires in COVID-19. For the study at large: Specimens from acute and convalescent COVID-19 originated in the United States, Italy and Spain.

Only in-frame clones appear in the TCRdb table, and some are missing; sequencing was by immunoSEQ multiplex PCR. The sample has a few hundred thousand clones, approximately 85% seen once; the top ten hold approximately 0.94%. In Seattle, patients joined the study during active infection and were tracked longitudinally. The length of the CDR3 is 16 residues. Germline V CDR1 and CDR2: SGHTS, YDEGEE. The V gene end was trimmed by 1 base and the J gene end by 4 bases; junction bases not matched to a gene: 10. Sequencing was done on a sample of peripheral blood. V usage is TRBV5-8 and J usage is TRBJ1-2; 7 bases agree with TRBD1. The sequence was collected from a human donor with COVID-19, enrolled during active disease. The donor label of this sample is uncertain. The CDR3 bases are TGTGCCAGCAGCTTGCCCTCAGGGGGTCGAGGCTATGGCTACACCTTC. Translation gives CASSLPSGGRGYGYTF.